This T cell receptor (beta chain) was retrieved from a study of blood T cell repertoires in COVID-19. Overall study: In each case, the material was cDNA or gDNA derived from T cells, B-cell-depleted T cells, or PBMCs.

With 0 bases removed from V and 5 bases from J, the gap between germline ends came to 12 bases. CDR1 is KGHDR and CDR2 is SFDVKD in the germline V gene. The CDR3 runs 16 residues. The data were produced by immunoSEQ multiplex PCR, yet TCRdb's version contains in-frame clones alone and is incomplete. The table includes around 300,000 clones, around 87% detected once. Sequencing was performed on peripheral blood. The TCR sequence derives from a middle-aged woman with COVID-19, enrolled during active disease. J is TRBJ2-2 and V is TRBV24-1, with a weak D call TRBD2 (6 bases). The CDR3 DNA is TGTGCCACCAGTGATTTGCGTGGCGGGGTAACCGGGGAGCTGTTTTTT. This translates into CATSDLRGGVTGELFF.